This TCR beta chain was sequenced for a study of OX40 agonist ivuxolimab in advanced cancers. Study at large: Every 2 weeks, ivuxolimab was infused into the patients intravenously at between 0.01 and 10 mg/kg. Patients with hepatocellular carcinoma, melanoma, renal cell or head and neck cancer made up the dose-escalation patients.

The CDR3 consists of 15 residues. The germline V gene encodes CDR1 SGHRS and CDR2 YFSETQ. The V end was cut by 1 base, the J end by 0 bases, with 8 bases between. Assay: immunoSEQ multiplex PCR; the TCRdb copy retains only in-frame clones and omits some. The profile shows 8,500 to 14,000 clones, 77% of them singletons. Concerning this clone itself: Its antigen is still unknown.

Findings and limits, study-wide: Among the lowest peripheral clonal expansion occurred in 0.1-3.0 mg/kg partial responders.

The sequence was obtained from an adult with an advanced solid tumor such as melanoma, head and neck, liver or kidney cancer. The sequencing here drew on CD4+ or CD8+ T cells sorted from blood, taken in a trial of the OX40 agonist ivuxolimab. The chain combines TRBV5-1 with TRBJ1-3; unclear D gene. The chain's CDR3 is CASSLQDFSGNTIYF. CDR3 DNA sequence: TGCGCCAGCAGCTTGCAGGATTTCTCTGGAAACACCATATATTTT. Full variable domain (rest looked up from reference TRBV5-1 and TRBJ1-3): KAGVTQTPRYLIKTRGQQVTLSCSPISGHRSVSWYQQTPGQGLQFLFEYFSETQRNKGNFPGRFSGRQFSNSRSEMNVSTLELGDSALYLCASSLQDFSGNTIYFGEGSWLTVV.